This TCR beta chain is drawn from a study of blood T cell repertoires in COVID-19. In the study overall: There were acute and convalescent COVID-19 samples, and they came from the United States, Italy and Spain.

Clones were read by immunoSEQ multiplex PCR, and TCRdb kept only the in-frame ones, dropping some. The data show around 130,000 clones, about 80% seen once. The ends lost 6 bases at V and 6 bases at J; junction bases unmatched: 6. There are 13 residues in the CDR3. Germline CDR1 and CDR2: MGHDK and SYGVNS. Sequencing was carried out using peripheral blood. The V call is TRBV25-1, the J call TRBJ2-7; 9 bases match TRBD2. This receptor was obtained from a man aged 35-49 years with active or convalescent COVID-19. In DNA, the CDR3 is TGTGCCAGCAGGGCGGGGGGGAGAGGCGAGCAGTACTTC. Its translation: CASRAGGRGEQYF.